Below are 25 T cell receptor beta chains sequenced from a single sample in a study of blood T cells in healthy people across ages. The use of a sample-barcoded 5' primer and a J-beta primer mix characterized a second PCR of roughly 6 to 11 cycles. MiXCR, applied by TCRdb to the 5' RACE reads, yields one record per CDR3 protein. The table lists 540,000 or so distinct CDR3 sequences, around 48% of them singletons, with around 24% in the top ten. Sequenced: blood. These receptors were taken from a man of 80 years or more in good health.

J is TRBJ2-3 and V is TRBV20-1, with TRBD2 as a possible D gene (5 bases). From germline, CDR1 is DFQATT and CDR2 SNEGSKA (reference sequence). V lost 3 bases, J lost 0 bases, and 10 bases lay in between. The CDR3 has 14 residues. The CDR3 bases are TGCAGTGCTAGGAGACGGACTAGCACAGATACGCAGTATTTT. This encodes CSARRRTSTDTQYF.

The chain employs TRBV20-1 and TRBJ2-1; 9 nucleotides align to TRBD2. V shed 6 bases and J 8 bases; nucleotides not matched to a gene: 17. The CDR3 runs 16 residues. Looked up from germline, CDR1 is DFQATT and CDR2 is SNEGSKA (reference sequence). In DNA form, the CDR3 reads TGCAGTGCCCGAACCGGGGGTAGCGGGAGTAGGGATGAGCAGTTCTTC. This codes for CSARTGGSGSRDEQFF.

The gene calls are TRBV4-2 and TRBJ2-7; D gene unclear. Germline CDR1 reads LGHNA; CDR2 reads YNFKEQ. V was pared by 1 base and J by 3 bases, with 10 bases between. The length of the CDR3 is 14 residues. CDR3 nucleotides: TGTGCCAGCAGCCAAGGAAATGGCTACTACGAGCAGTACTTC. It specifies CASSQGNGYYEQYF.

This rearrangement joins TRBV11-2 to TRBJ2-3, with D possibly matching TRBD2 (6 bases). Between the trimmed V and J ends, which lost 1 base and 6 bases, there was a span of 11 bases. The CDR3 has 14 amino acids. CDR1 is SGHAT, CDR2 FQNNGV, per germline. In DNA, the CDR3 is TGTGCCAGCAGCTTAGGATGGAGGGAGGATACGCAGTATTTT. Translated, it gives CASSLGWREDTQYF.

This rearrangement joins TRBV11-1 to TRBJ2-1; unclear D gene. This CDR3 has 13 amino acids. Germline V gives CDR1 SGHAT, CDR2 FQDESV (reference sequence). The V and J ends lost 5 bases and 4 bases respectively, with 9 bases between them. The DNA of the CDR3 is TGTGCCAGCAGCGAGGCGGCGTACAATGAGCAGTTCTTC. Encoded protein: CASSEAAYNEQFF.

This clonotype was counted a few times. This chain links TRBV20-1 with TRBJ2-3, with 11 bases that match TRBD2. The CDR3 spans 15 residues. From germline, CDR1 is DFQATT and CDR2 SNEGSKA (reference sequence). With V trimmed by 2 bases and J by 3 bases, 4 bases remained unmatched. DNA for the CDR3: TGCAGTGCTAGACGACTAGCGGGGCGTACAGATACGCAGTATTTT. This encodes CSARRLAGRTDTQYF.

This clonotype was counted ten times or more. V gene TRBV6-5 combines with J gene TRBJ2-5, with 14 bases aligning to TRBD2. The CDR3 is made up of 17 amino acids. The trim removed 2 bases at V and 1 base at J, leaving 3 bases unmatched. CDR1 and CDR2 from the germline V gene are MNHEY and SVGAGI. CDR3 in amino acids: CASSYQGLAGVQETQYF. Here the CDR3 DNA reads TGTGCCAGCAGTTACCAGGGACTAGCGGGAGTCCAAGAGACCCAGTACTTC.

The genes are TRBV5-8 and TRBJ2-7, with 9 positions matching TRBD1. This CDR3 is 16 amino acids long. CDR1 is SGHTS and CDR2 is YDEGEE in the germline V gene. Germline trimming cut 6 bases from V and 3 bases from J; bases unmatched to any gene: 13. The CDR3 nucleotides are TGTGCCAGCACACAGGGGGCGCGGTCTAGTTTCTACGAGCAGTACTTC. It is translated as CASTQGARSSFYEQYF.

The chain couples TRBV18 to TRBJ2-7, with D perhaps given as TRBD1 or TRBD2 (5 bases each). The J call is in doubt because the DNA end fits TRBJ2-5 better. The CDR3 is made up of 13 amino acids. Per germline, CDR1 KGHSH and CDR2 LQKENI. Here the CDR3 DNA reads TGTGCCAGCTCACCAAGAGGGGACGAGACCCAGTACTTC. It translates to CASSPRGDETQYF.

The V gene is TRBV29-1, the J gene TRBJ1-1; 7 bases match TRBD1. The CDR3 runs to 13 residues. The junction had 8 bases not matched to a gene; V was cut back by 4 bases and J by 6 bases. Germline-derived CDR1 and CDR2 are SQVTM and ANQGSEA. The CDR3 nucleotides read TGCAGCGTTGCCCGACAGGGATCCCCTGAAGCTTTCTTT. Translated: CSVARQGSPEAFF. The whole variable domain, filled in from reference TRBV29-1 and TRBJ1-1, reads SAVISQKPSRDICQRGTSLTIQCQVDSQVTMMFWYRQQPGQSLTLIATANQGSEATYESGFVIDKFPISRPNLTFSTLTVSNMSPEDSSIYLCSVARQGSPEAFFGQGTRLTVV.

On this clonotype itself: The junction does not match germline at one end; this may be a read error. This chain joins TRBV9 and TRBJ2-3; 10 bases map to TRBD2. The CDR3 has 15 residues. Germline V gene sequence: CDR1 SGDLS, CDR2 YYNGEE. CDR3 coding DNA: TGTGCCAGCAGCGTAGAAGCGGGAGGGTATGGTACGCGGTATTTT. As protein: CASSVEAGGYGTRYF.

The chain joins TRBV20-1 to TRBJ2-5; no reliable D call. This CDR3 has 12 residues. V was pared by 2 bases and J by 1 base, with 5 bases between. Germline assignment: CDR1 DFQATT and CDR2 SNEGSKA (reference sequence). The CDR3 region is CSARYLQETQYF. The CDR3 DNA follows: TGCAGTGCTAGATACCTCCAAGAGACCCAGTACTTC.

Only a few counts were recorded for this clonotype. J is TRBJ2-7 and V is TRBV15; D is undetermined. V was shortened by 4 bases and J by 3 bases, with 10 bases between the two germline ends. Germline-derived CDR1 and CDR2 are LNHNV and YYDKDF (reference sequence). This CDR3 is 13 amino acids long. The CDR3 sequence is CATSIVLLYEQYF. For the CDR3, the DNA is TGTGCCACCAGCATCGTCCTACTCTACGAGCAGTACTTC.

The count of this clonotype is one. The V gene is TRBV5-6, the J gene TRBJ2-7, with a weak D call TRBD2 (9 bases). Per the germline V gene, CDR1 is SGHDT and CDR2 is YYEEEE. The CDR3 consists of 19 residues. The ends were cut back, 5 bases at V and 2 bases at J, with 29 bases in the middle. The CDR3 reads CASRRQTGGVGLATYEQYF. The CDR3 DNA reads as TGTGCCAGCAGGCGGCAAACAGGGGGTGTTGGACTAGCGACCTACGAGCAGTACTTC.

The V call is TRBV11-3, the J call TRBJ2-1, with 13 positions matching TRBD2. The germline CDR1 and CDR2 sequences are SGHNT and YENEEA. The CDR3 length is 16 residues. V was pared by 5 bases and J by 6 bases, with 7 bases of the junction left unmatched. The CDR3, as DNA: TGTGCCAGCAGCGCTCAGGGACTAGCGGGACCCAATGAGCAGTTCTTC. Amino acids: CASSAQGLAGPNEQFF.

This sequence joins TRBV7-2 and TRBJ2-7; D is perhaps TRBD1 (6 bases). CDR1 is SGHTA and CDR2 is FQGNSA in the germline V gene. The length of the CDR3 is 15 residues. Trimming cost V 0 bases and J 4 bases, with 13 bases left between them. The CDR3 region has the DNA TGTGCCAGCAGCTTAGCTGCCGGGACACATTACGAGCAGTACTTC. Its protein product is CASSLAAGTHYEQYF.

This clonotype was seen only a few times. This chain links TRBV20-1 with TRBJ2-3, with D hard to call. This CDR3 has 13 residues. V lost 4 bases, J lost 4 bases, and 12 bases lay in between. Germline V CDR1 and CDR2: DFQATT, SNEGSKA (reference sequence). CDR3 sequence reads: CSAIGASSDTQYF. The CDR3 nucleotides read TGCAGTGCTATCGGAGCCTCTTCAGATACGCAGTATTTT.

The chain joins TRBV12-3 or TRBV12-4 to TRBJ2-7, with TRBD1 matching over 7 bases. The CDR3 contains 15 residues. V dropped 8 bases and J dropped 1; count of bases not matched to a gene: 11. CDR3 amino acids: CASGPTGFLSYEQYF. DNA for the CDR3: TGTGCCAGCGGACCGACAGGGTTCCTATCCTACGAGCAGTACTTC.

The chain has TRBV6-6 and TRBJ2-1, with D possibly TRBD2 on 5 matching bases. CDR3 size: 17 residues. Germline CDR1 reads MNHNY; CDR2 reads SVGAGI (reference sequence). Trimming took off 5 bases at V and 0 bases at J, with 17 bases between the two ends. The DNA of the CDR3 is TGTGCCAGCAGTCAACCTTTTGAGAGGGCCTCCTACAATGAGCAGTTCTTC. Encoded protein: CASSQPFERASYNEQFF.

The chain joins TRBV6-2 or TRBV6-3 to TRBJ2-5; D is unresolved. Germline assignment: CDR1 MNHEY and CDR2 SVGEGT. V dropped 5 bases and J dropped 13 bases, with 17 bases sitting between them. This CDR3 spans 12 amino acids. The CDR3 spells CASSRSGLPLYF. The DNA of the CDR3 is TGTGCCAGCAGTCGATCCGGGCTCCCGTTGTACTTC.

The CDR3 sequence: CASSFVLSTDTQYF. CDR3 DNA sequence: TGTGCCAGCAGTTTTGTACTAAGCACAGATACGCAGTATTTT. The chain recombines TRBV12-3 or TRBV12-4 with TRBJ2-3; no definite D call. Trimming cost V 3 bases and J 0 bases, with 7 bases left between them. The CDR3 is 14 residues long.

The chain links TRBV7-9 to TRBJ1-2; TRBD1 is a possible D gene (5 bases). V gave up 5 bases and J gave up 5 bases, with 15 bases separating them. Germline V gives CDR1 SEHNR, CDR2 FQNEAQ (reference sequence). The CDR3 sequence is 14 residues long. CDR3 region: CASSPERGEYGYTF. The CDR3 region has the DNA TGTGCCAGCAGCCCCGAAAGGGGAGAGTATGGCTACACCTTC.

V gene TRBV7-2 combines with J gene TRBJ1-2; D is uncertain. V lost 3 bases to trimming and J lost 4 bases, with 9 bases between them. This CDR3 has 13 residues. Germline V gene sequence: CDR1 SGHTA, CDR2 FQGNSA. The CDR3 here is CASSLEELYGYTF. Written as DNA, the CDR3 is TGTGCCAGCAGCTTGGAAGAGCTCTATGGCTACACCTTC.

This CDR3 reads CASSVTGTGGDTQYF. The CDR3 DNA is TGTGCCAGCAGCGTAACGGGAACCGGCGGGGATACGCAGTATTTT. The V and J genes are TRBV9 and TRBJ2-3, with a possible D match to TRBD2 (5 bases). Germline CDR1 SGDLS, CDR2 YYNGEE. Trimming shortened V by 1 base and J by 6 bases, and 15 bases separated the two germline ends. The CDR3 totals 15 residues.

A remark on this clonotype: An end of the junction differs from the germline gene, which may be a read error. The CDR3 region has the DNA TGTGCCGTCAGTGAGCGGGGTGGGTATAATTCACCCCTCCACTTT. Its protein is CAVSERGGYNSPLHF. This chain connects TRBV10-3 to TRBJ1-6; D is unresolved. The CDR3 extends over 15 amino acids. CDR1 is ENHRY and CDR2 is SYGVKD in the germline V gene.